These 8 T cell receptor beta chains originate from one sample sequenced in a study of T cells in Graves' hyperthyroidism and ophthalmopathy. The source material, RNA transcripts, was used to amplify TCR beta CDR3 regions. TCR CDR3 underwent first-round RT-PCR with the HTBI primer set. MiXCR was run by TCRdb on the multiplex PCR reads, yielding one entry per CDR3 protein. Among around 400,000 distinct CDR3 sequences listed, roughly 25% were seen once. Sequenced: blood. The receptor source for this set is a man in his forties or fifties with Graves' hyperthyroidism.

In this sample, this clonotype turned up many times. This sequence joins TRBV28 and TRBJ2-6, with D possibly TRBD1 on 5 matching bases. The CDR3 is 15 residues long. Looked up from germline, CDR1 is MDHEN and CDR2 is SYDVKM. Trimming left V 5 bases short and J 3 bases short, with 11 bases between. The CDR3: CASSPQGGGANVLTF. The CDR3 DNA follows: TGTGCCAGCAGTCCCCAGGGTGGTGGGGCCAACGTCCTGACTTTC.

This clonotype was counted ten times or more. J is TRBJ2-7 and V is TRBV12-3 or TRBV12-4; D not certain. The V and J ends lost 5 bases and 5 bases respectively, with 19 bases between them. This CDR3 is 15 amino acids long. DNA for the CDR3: TGTGCCAGCAGTCCCACCTCGGGTAAAATGAACGAGCAGTACTTC. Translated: CASSPTSGKMNEQYF.

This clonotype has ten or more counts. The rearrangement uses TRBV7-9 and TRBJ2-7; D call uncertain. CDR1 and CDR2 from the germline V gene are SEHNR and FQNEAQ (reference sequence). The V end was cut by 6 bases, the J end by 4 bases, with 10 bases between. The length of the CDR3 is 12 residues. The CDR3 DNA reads TGTGCCAGCAGTTTACCGAGGTACGAGCAGTACTTC. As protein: CASSLPRYEQYF.

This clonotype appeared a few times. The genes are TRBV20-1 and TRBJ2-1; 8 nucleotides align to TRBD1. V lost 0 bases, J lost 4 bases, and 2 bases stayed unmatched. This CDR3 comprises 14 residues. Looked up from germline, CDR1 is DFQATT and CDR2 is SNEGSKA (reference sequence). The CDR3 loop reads CSARETGAYNEQFF. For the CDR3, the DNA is TGCAGTGCTAGAGAGACAGGGGCTTACAATGAGCAGTTCTTC.

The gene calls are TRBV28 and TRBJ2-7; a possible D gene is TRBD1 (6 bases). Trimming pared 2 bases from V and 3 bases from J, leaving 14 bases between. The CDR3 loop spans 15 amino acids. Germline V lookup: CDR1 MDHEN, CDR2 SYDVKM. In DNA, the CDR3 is TGTGCCAGCAGTTTAGGGGGCCAGGTCGGCTACGAGCAGTACTTC. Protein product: CASSLGGQVGYEQYF.

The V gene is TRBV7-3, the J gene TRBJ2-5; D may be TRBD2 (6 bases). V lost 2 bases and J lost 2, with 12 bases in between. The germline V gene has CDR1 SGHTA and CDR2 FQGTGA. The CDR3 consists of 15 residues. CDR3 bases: TGTGCCAGCAGCTTAGGGGGGATCGGACAAGAGACCCAGTACTTC. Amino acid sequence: CASSLGGIGQETQYF. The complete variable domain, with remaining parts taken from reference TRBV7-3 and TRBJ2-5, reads GAGVSQTPSNKVTEKGKYVELRCDPISGHTALYWYRQSLGQGPEFLIYFQGTGAADDSGLPNDRFFAVRPEGSVSTLKIQRTERGDSAVYLCASSLGGIGQETQYFGPGTRLLVL.

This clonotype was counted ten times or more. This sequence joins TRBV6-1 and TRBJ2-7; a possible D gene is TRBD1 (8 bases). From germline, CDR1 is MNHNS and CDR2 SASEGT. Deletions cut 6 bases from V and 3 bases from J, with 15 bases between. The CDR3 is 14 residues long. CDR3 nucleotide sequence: TGTGCCAGCAGCTACAGGGGGGGGTTCTACGAGCAGTACTTC. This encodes CASSYRGGFYEQYF.

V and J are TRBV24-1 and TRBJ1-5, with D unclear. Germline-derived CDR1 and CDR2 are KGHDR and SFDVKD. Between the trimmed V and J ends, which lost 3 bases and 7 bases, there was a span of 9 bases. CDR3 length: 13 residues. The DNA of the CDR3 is TGTGCCACCAGTGATGGGCACAGCCAGCCCCAGCATTTT. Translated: CATSDGHSQPQHF.